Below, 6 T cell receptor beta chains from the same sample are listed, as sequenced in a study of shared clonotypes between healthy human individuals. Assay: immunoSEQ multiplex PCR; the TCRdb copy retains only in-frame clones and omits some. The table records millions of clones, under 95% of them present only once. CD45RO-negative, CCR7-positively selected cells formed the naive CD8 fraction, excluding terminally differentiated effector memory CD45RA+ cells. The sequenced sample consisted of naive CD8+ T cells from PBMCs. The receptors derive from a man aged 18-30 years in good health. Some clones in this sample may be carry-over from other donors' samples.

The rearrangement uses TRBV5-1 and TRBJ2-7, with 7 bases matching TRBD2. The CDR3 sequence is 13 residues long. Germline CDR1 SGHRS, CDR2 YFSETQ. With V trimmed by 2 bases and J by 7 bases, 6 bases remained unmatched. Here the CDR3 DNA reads TGCGCCAGCAGCTTCCAGCGGGAAAGAGAGCAGTACTTC. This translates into CASSFQREREQYF.

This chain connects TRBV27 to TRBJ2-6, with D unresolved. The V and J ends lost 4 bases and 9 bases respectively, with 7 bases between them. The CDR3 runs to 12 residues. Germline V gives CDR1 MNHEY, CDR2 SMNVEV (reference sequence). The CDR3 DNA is TGTGCCAGCAGTTATACCGACAACGTCCTGACTTTC. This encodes CASSYTDNVLTF.

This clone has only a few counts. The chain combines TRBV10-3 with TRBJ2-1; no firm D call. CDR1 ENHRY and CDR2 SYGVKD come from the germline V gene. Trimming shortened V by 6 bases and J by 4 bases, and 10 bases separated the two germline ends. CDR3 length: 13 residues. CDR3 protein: CAIRAASYNEQFF. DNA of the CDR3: TGTGCCATCAGGGCTGCATCATACAATGAGCAGTTCTTC.

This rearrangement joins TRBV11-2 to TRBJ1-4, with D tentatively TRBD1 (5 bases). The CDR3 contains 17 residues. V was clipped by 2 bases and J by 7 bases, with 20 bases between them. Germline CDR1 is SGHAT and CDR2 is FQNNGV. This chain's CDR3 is CASSLYPTGNQGEKLFF. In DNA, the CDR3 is TGTGCCAGCAGCTTATACCCTACCGGGAACCAGGGTGAAAAACTGTTTTTT.

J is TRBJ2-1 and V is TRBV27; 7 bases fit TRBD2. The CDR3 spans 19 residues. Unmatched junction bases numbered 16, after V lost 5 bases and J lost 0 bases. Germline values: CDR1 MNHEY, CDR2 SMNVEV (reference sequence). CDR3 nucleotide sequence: TGTGCCAGCAGTACCCTAGCGGCAAAAATGACGAGCTCCTACAATGAGCAGTTCTTC. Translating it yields CASSTLAAKMTSSYNEQFF.

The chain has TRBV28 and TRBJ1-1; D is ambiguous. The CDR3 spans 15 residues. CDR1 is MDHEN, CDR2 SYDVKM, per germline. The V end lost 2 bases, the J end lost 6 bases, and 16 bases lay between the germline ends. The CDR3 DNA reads TGTGCCAGCAGTTTAATTGCCTTCGGGTCGTCTGAAGCTTTCTTT. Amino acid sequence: CASSLIAFGSSEAFF.